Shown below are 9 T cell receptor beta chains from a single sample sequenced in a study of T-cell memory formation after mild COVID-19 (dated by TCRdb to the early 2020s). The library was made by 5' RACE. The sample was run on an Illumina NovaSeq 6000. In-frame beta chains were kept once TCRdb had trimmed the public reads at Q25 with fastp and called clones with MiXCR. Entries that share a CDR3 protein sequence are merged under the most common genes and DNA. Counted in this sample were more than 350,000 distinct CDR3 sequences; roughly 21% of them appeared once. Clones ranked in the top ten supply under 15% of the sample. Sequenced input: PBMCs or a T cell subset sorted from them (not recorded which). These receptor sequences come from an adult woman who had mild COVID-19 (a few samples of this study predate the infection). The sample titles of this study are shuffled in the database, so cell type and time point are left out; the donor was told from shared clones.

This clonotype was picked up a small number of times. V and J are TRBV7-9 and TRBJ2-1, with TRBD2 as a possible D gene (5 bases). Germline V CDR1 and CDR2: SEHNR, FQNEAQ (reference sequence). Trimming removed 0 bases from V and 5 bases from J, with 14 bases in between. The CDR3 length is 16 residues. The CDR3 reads CASSLASAGRHNEQFF. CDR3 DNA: TGTGCCAGCAGCTTAGCGTCGGCGGGCCGGCACAATGAGCAGTTCTTC.

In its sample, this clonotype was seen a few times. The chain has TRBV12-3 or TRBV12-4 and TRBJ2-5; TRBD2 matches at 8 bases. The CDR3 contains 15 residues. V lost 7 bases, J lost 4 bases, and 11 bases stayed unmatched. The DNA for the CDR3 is TGTGCCAGCACCCTGACTAGCGCCCTGGCAGAGACCCAGTACTTC. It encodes CASTLTSALAETQYF.

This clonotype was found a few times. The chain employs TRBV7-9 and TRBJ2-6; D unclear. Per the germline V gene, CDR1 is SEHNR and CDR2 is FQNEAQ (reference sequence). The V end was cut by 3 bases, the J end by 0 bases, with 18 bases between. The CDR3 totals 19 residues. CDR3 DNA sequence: TGTGCCAGCAGCTTCCGCCCGGGTCGGAAGGGCTCTGGGGCCAACGTCCTGACTTTC. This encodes CASSFRPGRKGSGANVLTF.

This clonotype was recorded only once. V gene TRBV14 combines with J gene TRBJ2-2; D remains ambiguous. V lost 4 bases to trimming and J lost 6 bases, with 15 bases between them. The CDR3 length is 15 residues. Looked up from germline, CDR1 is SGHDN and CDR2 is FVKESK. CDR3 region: CASSLKFAPPGELFF. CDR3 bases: TGTGCCAGCAGCCTTAAATTCGCCCCGCCCGGGGAGCTGTTTTTT.

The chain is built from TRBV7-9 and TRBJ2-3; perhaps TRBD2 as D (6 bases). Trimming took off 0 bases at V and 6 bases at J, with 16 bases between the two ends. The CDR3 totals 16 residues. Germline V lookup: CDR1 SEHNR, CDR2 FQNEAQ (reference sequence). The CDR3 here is CASSLALGSALDTQYF. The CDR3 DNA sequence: TGTGCCAGCAGCTTAGCGCTCGGGAGCGCTCTGGATACGCAGTATTTT. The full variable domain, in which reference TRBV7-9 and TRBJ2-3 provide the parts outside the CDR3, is DTGVSQNPRHKITKRGQNVTFRCDPISEHNRLYWYRQTLGQGPEFLTYFQNEAQLEKSRLLSDRFSAERPKGSFSTLEIQRTEQGDSAMYLCASSLALGSALDTQYFGPGTRLTVL.

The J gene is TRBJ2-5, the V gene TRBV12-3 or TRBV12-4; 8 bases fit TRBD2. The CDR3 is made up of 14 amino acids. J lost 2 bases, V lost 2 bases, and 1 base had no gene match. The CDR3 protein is CASSLRGGQETQYF. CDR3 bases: TGTGCCAGCAGTTTACGCGGGGGGCAAGAGACCCAGTACTTC.

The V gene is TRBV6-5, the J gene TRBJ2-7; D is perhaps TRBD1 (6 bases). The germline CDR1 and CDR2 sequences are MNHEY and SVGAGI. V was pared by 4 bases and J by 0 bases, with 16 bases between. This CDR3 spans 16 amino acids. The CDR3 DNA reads TGTGCCAGCAGTTCCCGGGCAGGGGTGAGCTCCTACGAGCAGTACTTC. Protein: CASSSRAGVSSYEQYF.

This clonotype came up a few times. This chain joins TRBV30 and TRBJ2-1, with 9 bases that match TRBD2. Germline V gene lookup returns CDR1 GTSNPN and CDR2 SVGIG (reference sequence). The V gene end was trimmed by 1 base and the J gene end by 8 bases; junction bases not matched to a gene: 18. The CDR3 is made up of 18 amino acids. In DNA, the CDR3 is TGTGCCTGGAGTGCCCGATATAGCGGGGGCCCGGCGGGGGATGAGCAGTTCTTC. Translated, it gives CAWSARYSGGPAGDEQFF.

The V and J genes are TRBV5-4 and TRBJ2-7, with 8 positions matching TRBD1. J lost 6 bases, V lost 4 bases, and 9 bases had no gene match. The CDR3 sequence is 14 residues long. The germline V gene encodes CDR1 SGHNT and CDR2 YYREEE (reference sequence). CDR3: CASSTPGQAGEQYF. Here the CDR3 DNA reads TGTGCCAGCAGCACACCGGGACAGGCTGGCGAGCAGTACTTC.